These 10 T cell receptor beta chains share one sample of origin, sequenced in a study of shared clonotypes between healthy human individuals. Data came from immunoSEQ multiplex PCR; TCRdb stores just in-frame clones and leaves some out. The top ten clones hold around 0.13% of a sample with roughly 2.4 million clones, approximately 95% of them seen once. Sequencing was done on a sample of naive CD4+ T cells sorted from blood. Subset indicated: CD45RA+ positively selected. The receptors were sampled from a man aged 18 to 30 in good health.

The V gene is TRBV7-2, the J gene TRBJ1-5; no firm D call. Germline V CDR1 and CDR2: SGHTA, FQGNSA. This CDR3 has 13 residues. The V gene lost 1 base and the J gene lost 8 bases, with 9 bases spanning the gap. CDR3 sequence: CASSLDLGKPQHF. CDR3 sequence (DNA): TGTGCCAGCAGCTTAGATCTCGGAAAGCCCCAGCATTTT.

The rearrangement joins TRBV5-4 to TRBJ1-1, with 9 bases identical to TRBD1. This CDR3 comprises 16 residues. Germline V gives CDR1 SGHNT, CDR2 YYREEE (reference sequence). The ends lost 3 bases at V and 7 bases at J; junction bases unmatched: 13. In DNA form, the CDR3 reads TGTGCCAGCAGCTCCCCGACAGGGGGGGGCCCTGGTGAAGCTTTCTTT. As protein: CASSSPTGGGPGEAFF.

CDR3 in amino acids: CAWSVFPTTEQYF. The DNA of the CDR3 is TGTGCCTGGAGTGTATTCCCGACTACCGAGCAGTACTTC. The gene calls are TRBV30 and TRBJ2-7; D is perhaps TRBD2 (5 bases). V shed 0 bases and J shed 6 bases, with 12 bases lying between them. Germline CDR1 is GTSNPN and CDR2 is SVGIG (reference sequence). This CDR3 contains 13 residues. The full variable domain, rest sourced from reference TRBV30 and TRBJ2-7, is SQTIHQWPATLVQPVGSPLSLECTVEGTSNPNLYWYRQAAGRGLQLLFYSVGIGQISSEVPQNLSASRPQDRQFILSSKKLLLSDSGFYLCAWSVFPTTEQYFGPGTRLTVT.

This chain uses TRBV4-1 with TRBJ1-2; D perhaps matches TRBD1 (6 bases). Germline CDR1 MGHRA, CDR2 YSYEKL. V lost 4 bases to trimming and J lost 6 bases, with 15 bases between them. The CDR3 contains 14 residues. For the CDR3, the DNA is TGCGCCAGCAGCCGCACCGGGACAACCAATGGCTACACCTTC. Amino acids: CASSRTGTTNGYTF.

The chain is built from TRBV19 and TRBJ1-5; 7 nucleotides align to TRBD1. The J segment lost 3 bases and the V segment lost 0 bases, leaving 8 bases of the junction unmatched. CDR3 size: 17 residues. Germline V CDR1 and CDR2: LNHDA, SQIVND (reference sequence). The CDR3 region is CASSIDAPGQYNQPQHF. The CDR3, as DNA: TGTGCCAGTAGTATAGATGCTCCGGGACAGTACAATCAGCCCCAGCATTTT.

On this clone itself: At the DNA level, this CDR3 is encoded by other sequences in the same sample as well. The chain recombines TRBV11-2 with TRBJ1-2; maybe TRBD1 (5 bases). CDR3 length: 13 amino acids. The ends were cut back, 6 bases at V and 2 bases at J, with 10 bases in the middle. CDR1 SGHAT and CDR2 FQNNGV come from the germline V gene. The CDR3 is CASSSTANYGYTF. The DNA of the CDR3 is TGTGCCAGCAGTTCGACAGCCAACTATGGCTACACCTTC.

This clone was detected only once. The chain carries TRBV14 and TRBJ2-2; possibly TRBD1 for D (5 bases). This CDR3 has 15 residues. CDR1 and CDR2 from the germline V gene are SGHDN and FVKESK. Trimming shortened V by 1 base and J by 0 bases, and 6 bases separated the two germline ends. The CDR3 loop is CASSQVQANTGELFF. CDR3 nucleotides: TGTGCCAGCAGCCAAGTACAGGCGAACACCGGGGAGCTGTTTTTT.

To note about this clone: At one end, the junction sequence differs from germline, possibly due to a read error. V is TRBV7-2 and J is TRBJ2-5; D remains unclear. This CDR3 spans 11 amino acids. Looked up from germline, CDR1 is SGHTA and CDR2 is FQGNSA. The CDR3 loop reads CASTLLETQYF. The CDR3 DNA follows: TGTGCCAGCACCTTACTAGAGACCCAGTACTTC.

The chain carries TRBV4-2 and TRBJ2-7; 7 positions agree with TRBD1. The CDR3 extends over 15 amino acids. Germline V lookup: CDR1 LGHNA, CDR2 YNFKEQ. With 4 bases clipped from V and 0 bases from J, the junction kept 6 bases outside the gene matches. The CDR3 DNA reads TGTGCCAGCAGCCGACCGGGACAGATCTCCTACGAGCAGTACTTC. Protein: CASSRPGQISYEQYF.

The chain combines TRBV9 with TRBJ1-3; D is ambiguous. V lost 0 bases to trimming and J lost 0 bases, with 7 bases between them. The CDR3 loop spans 15 amino acids. CDR1 SGDLS and CDR2 YYNGEE come from the germline V gene. CDR3 in amino acids: CASSVASISGNTIYF. The CDR3 DNA reads as TGTGCCAGCAGCGTAGCATCCATCTCTGGAAACACCATATATTTT. The full variable domain, in which reference TRBV9 and TRBJ1-3 provide the parts outside the CDR3, is DSGVTQTPKHLITATGQRVTLRCSPRSGDLSVYWYQQSLDQGLQFLIQYYNGEERAKGNILERFSAQQFPDLHSELNLSSLELGDSALYFCASSVASISGNTIYFGEGSWLTVV.